Following are 8 T cell receptor beta chains from one sample sequenced in a study of lymphopenia after photon versus proton radiotherapy. This table comes from immunoSEQ multiplex PCR, and its TCRdb copy is limited to in-frame clones, with some not included. The sample records 65,000 to 85,000 clones, 85% to 95% being singletons. Sequenced material: peripheral blood, taken from a patient treated with photon-based radiotherapy. These receptors were collected from a woman between 40 and 50 years old with cholangiocarcinoma.

The rearrangement uses TRBV7-3 and TRBJ2-6; a possible D gene is TRBD1 (5 bases). Germline V gives CDR1 SGHTA, CDR2 FQGTGA. The length of the CDR3 is 20 residues. The V end lost 5 bases, the J end lost 4 bases, and 27 bases lay between the germline ends. The CDR3 sequence is CASSPYMQGIALGGANVLTF. The CDR3 bases are TGTGCCAGCAGCCCCTACATGCAGGGCATCGCCCTCGGAGGGGCCAACGTCCTGACTTTC.

The J gene is TRBJ2-7, the V gene TRBV6-1; D might be TRBD1 (6 bases). This CDR3 is 14 amino acids long. V was shortened by 6 bases and J by 4 bases, with 16 bases between the two germline ends. Germline V lookup: CDR1 MNHNS, CDR2 SASEGT. The CDR3 DNA follows: TGTGCCAGCAGAAAGGGGGACACCAAGTACGAGCAGTACTTC. Translation gives CASRKGDTKYEQYF.

The chain combines TRBV28 with TRBJ1-1, with no clear D. Germline-derived CDR1 and CDR2 are MDHEN and SYDVKM. Trimming cost V 6 bases and J 2 bases, with 13 bases left between them. This CDR3 is 14 amino acids long. CDR3 DNA sequence: TGTGCCAGCAGGCGATTATCGAGAAACACTGAAGCTTTCTTT. Translated: CASRRLSRNTEAFF.

This chain joins TRBV30 and TRBJ2-6; D remains unclear. Deletions cut 7 bases from V and 0 bases from J, with 7 bases between. Germline V gene sequence: CDR1 GTSNPN, CDR2 SVGIG (reference sequence). This CDR3 region has 13 residues. The CDR3 bases are TGTGCCTCCCCTCGCTCTGGGGCCAACGTCCTGACTTTC. It yields the protein CASPRSGANVLTF.

This sequence joins TRBV29-1 and TRBJ2-7; D not resolved. The germline CDR1 and CDR2 sequences are SQVTM and ANQGSEA. The CDR3 runs to 12 residues. Between the trimmed V and J ends, which lost 5 bases and 0 bases, there was a span of 8 bases. CDR3 in DNA: TGCAGCGTTAAGGCCAGCTCCTACGAGCAGTACTTC. Encoded protein: CSVKASSYEQYF.

The genes are TRBV28 and TRBJ1-1; 7 bases agree with TRBD1. CDR3 length: 15 amino acids. V lost 6 bases and J lost 1; bases outside the gene matches: 8. Germline CDR1 reads MDHEN; CDR2 reads SYDVKM. Written as DNA, the CDR3 is TGTGCCAGCAGCCCTCACGGACAGGAGAACACTGAAGCTTTCTTT. Encoded protein: CASSPHGQENTEAFF.

This chain uses TRBV9 with TRBJ2-7; D is undetermined. V shed 2 bases and J shed 6 bases, with 12 bases lying between them. The germline V gene has CDR1 SGDLS and CDR2 YYNGEE. This CDR3 is 13 amino acids long. CDR3 amino acids: CASSVGLMGEQYF. CDR3 DNA: TGTGCCAGCAGCGTTGGCCTAATGGGCGAGCAGTACTTC. Supplemented by reference TRBV9 and TRBJ2-7, the full variable domain reads DSGVTQTPKHLITATGQRVTLRCSPRSGDLSVYWYQQSLDQGLQFLIQYYNGEERAKGNILERFSAQQFPDLHSELNLSSLELGDSALYFCASSVGLMGEQYFGPGTRLTVT.

The chain employs TRBV5-4 and TRBJ1-6; D unresolved. From germline, CDR1 is SGHNT and CDR2 YYREEE (reference sequence). This CDR3 contains 17 residues. Trimming took 3 bases from V and 0 from J, leaving 13 bases between them. The CDR3 here is CASSWRTGSSYNSPLHF. Written as DNA, the CDR3 is TGTGCCAGCAGCTGGAGGACCGGGAGCTCCTATAATTCACCCCTCCACTTT.